The source of this TCR beta chain is a study of blood T cell repertoires in COVID-19. Across the study: The cDNA or gDNA used as material had been derived from T cells, B-cell-depleted T cells, or PBMCs.

The CDR3 is 15 residues long. Trimming shortened V by 3 bases and J by 0 bases, and 10 bases separated the two germline ends. Germline loops: CDR1 SGHRS, CDR2 YFSETQ. The data were produced by immunoSEQ multiplex PCR, yet TCRdb's version contains in-frame clones alone and is incomplete. The sample holds 200,000 to 250,000 clones, approximately 90% seen once. The chain combines TRBV5-1 with TRBJ1-3; the D gene is possibly TRBD1 (6 bases). Sample: peripheral blood. The TCR originated in a man aged 25-45 years with COVID-19, enrolled during active disease. Written as DNA, the CDR3 is TGCGCCAGCAGCTCACAGGGTGGCTCTGGAAACACCATATATTTT. It encodes CASSSQGGSGNTIYF.